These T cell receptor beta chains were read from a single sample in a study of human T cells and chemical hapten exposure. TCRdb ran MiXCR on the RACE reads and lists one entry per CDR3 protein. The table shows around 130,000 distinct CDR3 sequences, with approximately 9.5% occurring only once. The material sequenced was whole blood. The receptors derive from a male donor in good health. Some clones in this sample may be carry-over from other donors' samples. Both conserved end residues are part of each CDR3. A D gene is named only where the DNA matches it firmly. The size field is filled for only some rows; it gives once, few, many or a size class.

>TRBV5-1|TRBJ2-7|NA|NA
CASSWGYEQYF
TGCGCCAGCAGTTGGGGTTACGAGCAGTACTTC
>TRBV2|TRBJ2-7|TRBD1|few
CASTPIGQDTSYEQYF
TGTGCCAGCACCCCAATCGGACAGGACACCTCCTACGAGCAGTACTTC
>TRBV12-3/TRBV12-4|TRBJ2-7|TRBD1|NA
CASSPRGHRSYEQYF
TGTGCCAGCAGCCCAAGGGGGCACCGCTCCTACGAGCAGTACTTC
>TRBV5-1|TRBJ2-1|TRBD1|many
CASSLAQGVHNEQFF
TGCGCCAGCAGCTTGGCCCAGGGGGTCCACAATGAGCAGTTCTTC
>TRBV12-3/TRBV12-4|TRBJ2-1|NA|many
CASSFWASSYNEQFF
TGTGCCAGCAGTTTCTGGGCCAGCTCCTACAATGAGCAGTTCTTC
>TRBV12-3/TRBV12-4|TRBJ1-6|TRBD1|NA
CASSRTGHSSYNSPLHF
TGTGCCAGCAGCCGGACAGGCCATAGCTCCTATAATTCACCCCTCCACTTT
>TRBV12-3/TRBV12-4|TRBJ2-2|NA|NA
CASRKGGGELFF
TGTGCCAGCAGGAAAGGGGGCGGGGAGCTGTTTTTT
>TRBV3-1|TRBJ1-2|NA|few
CASSQISGGEGYTF
TGTGCCAGCAGCCAAATCTCTGGTGGCGAAGGCTACACCTTC
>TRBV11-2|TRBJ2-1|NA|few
CASSFNPSSYNEQFF
TGTGCCAGCAGCTTTAACCCGAGCTCCTACAATGAGCAGTTCTTC
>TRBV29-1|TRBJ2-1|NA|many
CSAFRDKIYNEQFF
TGCAGCGCATTCCGGGACAAAATATACAATGAGCAGTTCTTC
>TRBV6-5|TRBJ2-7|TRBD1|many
CASSQGQGPYEQYF
TGTGCCAGCAGTCAAGGACAGGGCCCCTACGAGCAGTACTTC
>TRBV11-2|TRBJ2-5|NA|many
CASSLERQGGVTQYF
TGTGCCAGCAGCTTAGAACGGCAGGGGGGCGTAACCCAGTACTTC
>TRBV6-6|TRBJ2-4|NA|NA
CASSPGRTGQYF
TGTGCCAGCAGTCCAGGGCGAACAGGGCAGTACTTC
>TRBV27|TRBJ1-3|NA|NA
CASSLSRSTVGRNTIYF
TGTGCCAGCAGTCTGAGCAGGTCTACGGTCGGCCGAAACACCATATATTTT
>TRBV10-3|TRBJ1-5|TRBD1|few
CAIRPDRDNQPQHF
TGTGCCATCAGACCCGACAGGGACAATCAGCCCCAGCATTTT
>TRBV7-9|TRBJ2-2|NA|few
CASSFNPGHTGELFF
TGTGCCAGCAGCTTTAACCCGGGACACACCGGGGAGCTGTTTTTT
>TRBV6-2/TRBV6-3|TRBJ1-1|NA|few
CASSYVNTEAFF
TGTGCCAGCAGTTACGTGAACACTGAAGCTTTCTTT
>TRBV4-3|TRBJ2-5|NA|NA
CASSQVETGKSTQYF
TGCGCCAGCAGCCAAGTGGAGACAGGAAAATCGACCCAGTACTTC
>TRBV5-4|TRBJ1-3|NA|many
CASSLGGSSGNTIYF
TGTGCCAGCAGCCTGGGGGGAAGCTCTGGAAACACCATATATTTT
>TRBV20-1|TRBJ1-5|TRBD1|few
CSALQGDSNQPQHF
TGCAGTGCTCTTCAGGGGGATAGCAATCAGCCCCAGCATTTT
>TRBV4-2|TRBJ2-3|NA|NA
CASSQAGAFPDTQYF
TGTGCCAGCAGCCAAGCCGGGGCTTTCCCAGATACGCAGTATTTT
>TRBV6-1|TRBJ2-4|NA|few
CASSELPAGSKNIQYF
TGTGCCAGCAGTGAATTACCAGCCGGGTCCAAAAACATTCAGTACTTC
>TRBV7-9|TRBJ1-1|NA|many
CASSLVENTEAFF
TGTGCCAGCAGCTTAGTAGAGAACACTGAAGCTTTCTTT
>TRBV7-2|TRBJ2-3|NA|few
CASSFSGGREDTQYF
TGTGCCAGCAGCTTTTCGGGGGGCCGGGAAGATACGCAGTATTTT
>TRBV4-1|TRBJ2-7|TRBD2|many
CASSRLAESYEQYF
TGCGCCAGCAGCAGGCTAGCGGAGTCCTACGAGCAGTACTTC
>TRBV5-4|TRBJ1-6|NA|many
CASSSRMQGRDSPLHF
TGTGCCAGCAGCTCAAGGATGCAGGGGAGGGATTCACCCCTCCACTTT
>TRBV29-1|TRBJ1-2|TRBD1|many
CSVAGDRGANDYGYTF
TGCAGCGTCGCCGGGGACAGGGGGGCAAATGACTATGGCTACACCTTC
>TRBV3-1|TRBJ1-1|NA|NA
CASSQYFGTVNTEAFF
TGTGCCAGCAGCCAATATTTCGGGACGGTGAACACTGAAGCTTTCTTT
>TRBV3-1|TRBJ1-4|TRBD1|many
CASSADLGTGGREKLFF
TGTGCCAGCAGCGCTGACCTAGGGACAGGGGGCCGAGAAAAACTGTTTTTT
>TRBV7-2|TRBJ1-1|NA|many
CASSLDTYTEAFF
TGTGCCAGCAGCTTGGACACCTACACTGAAGCTTTCTTT
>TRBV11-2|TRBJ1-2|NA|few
CASSLAGTATYGYTF
TGTGCCAGCAGCTTAGCGGGGACTGCTACCTATGGCTACACCTTC
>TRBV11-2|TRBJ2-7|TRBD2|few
CASSQGASGGLYEQYF
TGTGCCAGCAGTCAGGGGGCTAGCGGGGGGCTCTACGAGCAGTACTTC
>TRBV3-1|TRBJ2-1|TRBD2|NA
CASSQERVLAGISEQFF
TGTGCCAGCAGCCAAGAAAGGGTCCTAGCGGGCATAAGTGAGCAGTTCTTC
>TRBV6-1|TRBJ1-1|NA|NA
CASGQAIEYTEAFF
TGTGCCAGCGGCCAGGCTATTGAATACACTGAAGCTTTCTTT
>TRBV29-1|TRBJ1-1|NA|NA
CSVDGDRWRDTEAFF
TGCAGCGTTGATGGTGATAGGTGGCGGGACACTGAAGCTTTCTTT
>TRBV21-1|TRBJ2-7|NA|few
CASSKFRAINEQYF
TGTGCCAGCAGCAAATTTAGGGCTATCAACGAGCAGTACTTC
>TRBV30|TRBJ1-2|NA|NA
CASPGQFSNYGYTF
TGTGCCTCGCCCGGACAGTTTTCTAACTATGGCTACACCTTC
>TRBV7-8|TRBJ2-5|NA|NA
CASSPPGTGETQYF
TGTGCCAGCAGCCCCCCGGGGACGGGGGAGACCCAGTACTTC
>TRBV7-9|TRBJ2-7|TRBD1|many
CASSWTGTEYEQYF
TGTGCCAGCAGCTGGACCGGGACAGAATACGAGCAGTACTTC
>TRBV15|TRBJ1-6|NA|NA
CATSSGRLSSYNSPLHF
TGTGCCACCAGCAGCGGACGGCTGAGCTCCTATAATTCACCCCTCCACTTT
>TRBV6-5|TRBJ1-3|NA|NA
CASRTVSSGNTIYF
TGTGCCAGCCGTACCGTGAGCTCTGGAAACACCATATATTTT
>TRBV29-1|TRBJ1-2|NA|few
CSVEEEEGGLANYGYTF
TGCAGCGTTGAAGAGGAGGAGGGGGGCTTGGCTAACTATGGCTACACCTTC
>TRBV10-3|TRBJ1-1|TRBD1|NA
CAISALSGQGRNRTEAFF
TGTGCCATCAGTGCATTATCTGGACAGGGGCGAAATAGAACTGAAGCTTTCTTT
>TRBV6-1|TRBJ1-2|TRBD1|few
CASSEVGQGRYLIGYTF
TGTGCCAGCAGTGAAGTGGGACAGGGGCGGTATCTTATCGGCTACACCTTC
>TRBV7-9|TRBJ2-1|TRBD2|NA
CASSFGLAGFDEQFF
TGTGCCAGCAGCTTTGGACTAGCGGGATTCGATGAGCAGTTCTTC
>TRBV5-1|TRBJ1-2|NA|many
CASSLGVNYGYTF
TGCGCCAGCAGCTTGGGAGTTAACTATGGCTACACCTTC
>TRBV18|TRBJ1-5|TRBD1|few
CASSPQTGENQPQHF
TGTGCCAGCTCACCACAAACAGGGGAGAACCAGCCCCAGCATTTT
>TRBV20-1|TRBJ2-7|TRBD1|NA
CSAGGDRDYEQYF
TGCAGTGCTGGAGGGGACAGGGACTACGAGCAGTACTTC
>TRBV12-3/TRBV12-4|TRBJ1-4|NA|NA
CASSVSDARNEKLFF
TGTGCCAGCAGTGTATCGGACGCCCGTAATGAAAAACTGTTTTTT
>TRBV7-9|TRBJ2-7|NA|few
CASSPEGLGQESYEQYF
TGTGCCAGCAGCCCTGAAGGTCTTGGGCAGGAGTCCTACGAGCAGTACTTC